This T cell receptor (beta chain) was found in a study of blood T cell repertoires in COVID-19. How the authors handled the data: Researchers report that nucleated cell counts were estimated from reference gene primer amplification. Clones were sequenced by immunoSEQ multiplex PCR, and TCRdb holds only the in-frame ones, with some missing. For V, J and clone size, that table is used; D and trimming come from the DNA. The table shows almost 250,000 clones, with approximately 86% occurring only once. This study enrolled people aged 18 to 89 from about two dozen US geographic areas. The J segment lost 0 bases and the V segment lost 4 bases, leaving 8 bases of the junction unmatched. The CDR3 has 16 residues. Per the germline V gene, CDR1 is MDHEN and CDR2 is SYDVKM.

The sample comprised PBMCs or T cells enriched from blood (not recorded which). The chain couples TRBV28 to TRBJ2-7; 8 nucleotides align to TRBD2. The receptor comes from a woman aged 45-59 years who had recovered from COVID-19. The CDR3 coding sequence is TGTGCCAGCAGTTCCGAATGGAGCGGGAGCTCCTACGAGCAGTACTTC. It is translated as CASSSEWSGSSYEQYF.